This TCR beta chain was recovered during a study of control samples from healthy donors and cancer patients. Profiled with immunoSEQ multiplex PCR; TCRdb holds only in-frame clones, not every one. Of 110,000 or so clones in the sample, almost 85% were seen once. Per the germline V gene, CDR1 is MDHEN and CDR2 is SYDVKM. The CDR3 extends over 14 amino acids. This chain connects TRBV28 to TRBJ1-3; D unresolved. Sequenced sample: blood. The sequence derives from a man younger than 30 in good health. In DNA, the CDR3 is TGTGTCGTTCTCGAGGGATGGGCTGGAAACACCATATATTTT. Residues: CVVLEGWAGNTIYF.